The sequence of this TCR beta chain was determined in a study of tumor and adjacent non-tumor tissue in lung cancer. Study-wide context: Stage I to III disease affected roughly ten men and a handful of women aged roughly 31 to 80. On average, productive TCRbeta reads reached about 4.17 million per sample. Overall study results and limits: TCR diversity was significantly greater in tumor than normal lung tissue.

V was pared by 1 base and J by 9 bases, with 12 bases between. Germline V CDR1 and CDR2: SGHDN, FVKESK. CDR3 length: 13 residues. No cell sorting was done before RNA was extracted from the tissue. This non-tumor lung sample came from over 3 cm beyond the tumor edge. Details on this clonotype: Antigen specificity is unknown. A much larger clone differs by one base, so this may be a read error.

A modified ARM-PCR protocol with three rounds of nested PCR amplified TCRbeta. TCRdb re-derived calls from the multiplex PCR reads in MiXCR, one entry per CDR3 protein. The profile shows 60,000 or so distinct CDR3 sequences, 61% of them singletons. The receptor was derived from a man in his sixties or seventies with non-small cell lung cancer. V is TRBV14 and J is TRBJ2-5, with D unresolved. Source material: distant non-tumor lung tissue. The CDR3 is CASSQGLGWAQYF. CDR3 coding DNA: TGTGCCAGCAGCCAAGGGTTGGGATGGGCCCAGTACTTC.